This T cell receptor (beta chain) was observed in a study of beta chain features in type 1 diabetes. Expressed TCRB transcripts were sequenced because the entire RNA isolate underwent reverse transcription. TCRdb keeps only in-frame clones here, not all; method: immunoSEQ multiplex PCR. The data show approximately 37,000 clones, with around 45% seen just once and 0.72% held by the top ten. A note on this clone: Its antigen is not identified.

Study results and caveats: Moderate yet significant TCRB CDR3 shortening was seen in Type 1 diabetes patients in all four CD4+ subsets. Highly expressing activated T cells could be over-counted with a cDNA template.

The ends lost 3 bases at V and 6 bases at J; junction bases unmatched: 13. This CDR3 comprises 16 residues. The germline CDR1 and CDR2 sequences are SGHNT and YYREEE (reference sequence). This chain connects TRBV5-4 to TRBJ1-2, with 8 bases aligning to TRBD1. Sequences were obtained from central memory CD4+ T cells from blood. This sequence originates from a woman aged 18 to 35 in good health. The CDR3 DNA reads TGTGCCAGCAGCTCAGGACAGGGCCTAAGGGGTAATGGCTACACCTTC. Its protein is CASSSGQGLRGNGYTF.